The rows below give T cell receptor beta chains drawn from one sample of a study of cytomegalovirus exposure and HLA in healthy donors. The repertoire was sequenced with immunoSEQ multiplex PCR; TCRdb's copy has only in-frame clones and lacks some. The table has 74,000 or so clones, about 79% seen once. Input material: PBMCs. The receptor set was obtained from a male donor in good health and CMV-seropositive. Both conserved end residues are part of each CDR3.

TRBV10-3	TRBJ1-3	CATQARTGRDGNTIYF
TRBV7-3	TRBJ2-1	CASSLETSGGLTYNEQFF
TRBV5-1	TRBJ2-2	CASSLGLQGSGELFF
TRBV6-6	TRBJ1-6	CASSSNGGGSSPLHF
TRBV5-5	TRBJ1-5	CASSLEGQASNQPQHF
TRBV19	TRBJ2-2	CASSISGASTGELFF
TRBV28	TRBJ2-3	CASGTLQAPDTQYF
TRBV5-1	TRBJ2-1	CASSLASSGGAANEQFF
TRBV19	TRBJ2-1	CASSTYIAGGLRNEQFF
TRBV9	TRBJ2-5	CASSPGLAGGQETQYF
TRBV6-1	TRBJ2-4	CASSEFGNVGAKNIQYF
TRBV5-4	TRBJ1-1	CASSLGLRAEAFF
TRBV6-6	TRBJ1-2	CASSYGTGNYGYTF
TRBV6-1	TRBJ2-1	CASSAGLAVNNEQFF
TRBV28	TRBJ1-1	CASRWEMNTEAFF
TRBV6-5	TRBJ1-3	CASSWDNGNTIYF
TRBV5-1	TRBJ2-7	CASSSPGHSYEQYF
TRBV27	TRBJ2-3	CASSLYSGGDTDTQYF
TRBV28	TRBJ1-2	CASSFPGQGFRYTF
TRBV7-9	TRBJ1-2	CASSNAGTGGYYGYTF
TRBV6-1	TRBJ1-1	CASSQGVSEAFF
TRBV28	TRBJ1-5	CASSLQGGSDSNQPQHF
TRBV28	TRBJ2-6	CASSAQGSGANVLTF
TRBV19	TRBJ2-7	CASSDLGTDYEQYF
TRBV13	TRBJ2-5	CASSLGGTSGKTQYF
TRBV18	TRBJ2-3	CASSPIDFSTDTQYF
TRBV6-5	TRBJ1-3	CASRASGISGNTIYF
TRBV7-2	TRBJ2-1	CASSFTGWDEQFF
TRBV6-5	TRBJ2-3	CASSPGGTDTQYF
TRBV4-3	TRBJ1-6	CASSQDHEGLASPLHF
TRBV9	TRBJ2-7	CASSVAGLAGYEQYF
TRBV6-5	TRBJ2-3	CASATSGDLTDTQYF
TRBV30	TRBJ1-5	CAWSDFSQPQHF